This T cell receptor (beta chain) is drawn from a study of patients with pleural tuberculosis (dated by TCRdb to between 2013 and 2015). Many counts were recorded for this clonotype. This receptor's antigen is unknown. No base quality values were provided; no much bigger clone lies one nucleotide off. Sequenced using an Illumina Genome Analyzer IIx. The raw public reads went through TCRdb reprocessing: fastp at Q25, MiXCR clone calling, in-frame beta chains kept. Every CDR3 protein is listed once, alongside the most common genes and DNA of its rows. The sample profile shows about 50,000 distinct CDR3 sequences; around 6.7% of them were found once. The top ten clones comprise 15% to 20% of the sample. For this chain, trimming is 3 bases at the V end and 5 bases at the J end, and the number of junction bases without a gene match is 6. Reading the germline V gene (reference sequence) gives CDR1 DFQATT and CDR2 SNEGSKA. Its CDR3 holds 15 amino acids, cysteine through phenylalanine. Here the CDR3 DNA is all that survives: 45 bases in frame from base 1.

The TCR originated in a human donor with pleural tuberculosis. The sequence is built from TRBV20-1 and TRBJ2-1; the junction holds 11 bases that match TRBD2. CDR3 protein: CSARVSGRVNNEQFF. The DNA is as follows: TGCAGTGCTAGGGTTAGCGGGAGGGTAAACAATGAGCAGTTCTTC.